This TCR beta chain was identified during a study of T cells after somatic rescue of genetic block. Repertoires were generated with immunoSEQ multiplex PCR, while TCRdb's copy carries only in-frame clones and drops some. The sample has roughly 70,000 clones; 92% are singletons. The clonotype was recovered from a man aged 40-50 years. The material sequenced was peripheral blood mononuclear cells (PBMCs).

In nucleotides, the CDR3 is TGTGCCAGCAGCTTAGTGTTAGATAGGACAGATACGCAGTATTTT. It yields the protein CASSLVLDRTDTQYF. The chain employs TRBV11-2 and TRBJ2-3; D remains unclear. CDR1 and CDR2 from the germline V gene are SGHAT and FQNNGV. V was cut by 1 base and J by 3 bases, with 11 bases left in between. The CDR3 is made up of 15 amino acids.